These 20 T cell receptor beta chains share one sample of origin, sequenced in a study of regulatory T cells in long-lasting Graves disease. The time point was: persistent/refractory GD, antithyroid drugs over 5 years with positive TRAb. The TCR library was made from RNA extracted from PBMCs. Sequencing libraries for TCR beta were prepared with iRepertoire HTBI primers and Arm-PCR of CDR3 regions. TCRdb redid the calling of the multiplex PCR reads with MiXCR, one entry per CDR3 protein. Found here are some 330,000 distinct CDR3 sequences, approximately 25% of them singletons; the top ten hold under 35%. The sequenced sample was peripheral blood mononuclear cells (PBMCs), obtained when the disease was refractory, from a patient treated with antithyroid drugs. Receptors were obtained from a woman aged 40 to 50 with Graves disease.

This clonotype came up once. A much larger clone lies one base from this, so it may be a read error. J is TRBJ2-5 and V is TRBV29-1, with 7 bases that match TRBD1. V lost 4 bases and J lost 2; bases outside the gene matches: 4. CDR3 length equals 13 residues. Per germline, CDR1 SQVTM and CDR2 ANQGSEA. The CDR3: CSVGQGLQETQYF. The CDR3 DNA reads as TGCAGCGTTGGACAGGGCCTTCAAGAGACCCAGTACTTC. Filled out from reference TRBV29-1 and TRBJ2-5, the complete variable domain reads SAVISQKPSRDICQRGTSLTIQCQVDSQVTMMFWYRQQPGQSLTLIATANQGSEATYESGFVIDKFPISRPNLTFSTLTVSNMSPEDSSIYLCSVGQGLQETQYFGPGTRLLVL.

This clonotype turned up a few times. The gene calls are TRBV27 and TRBJ2-7; the D gene is possibly TRBD2 (6 bases). Germline V lookup: CDR1 MNHEY, CDR2 SMNVEV (reference sequence). There are 14 residues in the CDR3. The V end lost 1 base, the J end lost 6 bases, and 13 bases lay between the germline ends. The CDR3 reads CASSLFSSGSEQYF. CDR3 DNA: TGTGCCAGCAGTTTATTCTCATCCGGGAGCGAGCAGTACTTC.

This clonotype was observed many times. The genes are TRBV2 and TRBJ1-5; tentatively, D is TRBD1 (5 bases). Per the germline V gene, CDR1 is SNHLY and CDR2 is FYNNEI. The CDR3 has 15 amino acids. V lost 5 bases and J 7 bases, leaving 18 bases between the germline ends. Here the CDR3 reads CASSHGEGPGQPQHF. In DNA, the CDR3 is TGTGCCAGCAGTCATGGGGAGGGTCCAGGGCAGCCCCAGCATTTT. The full variable domain, with the rest looked up from reference TRBV2 and TRBJ1-5, is EPEVTQTPSHQVTQMGQEVILRCVPISNHLYFYWYRQILGQKVEFLVSFYNNEISEKSEIFDDQFSVERPDGSNFTLKIRSTKLEDSAMYFCASSHGEGPGQPQHFGDGTRLSIL.

As regards this clonotype: This may be a read error, as it is one base from a much larger clone. The gene calls are TRBV7-2 and TRBJ2-7, with D unclear. The CDR3 spans 14 residues. Germline V gene sequence: CDR1 SGHTA, CDR2 FQGNSA. CDR3 nucleotide sequence: TGTGCCAGCAGCTTAGACCGAAACCGCTACGAGCAGCACTTC. Translation: CASSLDRNRYEQHF.

The CDR3 DNA is TGTGCCAGCAGCTTAGTGGCGGGAGCGTCCGGAGATACGCAGTATTTT. Protein: CASSLVAGASGDTQYF. The chain joins TRBV11-2 to TRBJ2-3; 7 nucleotides match TRBD2. This CDR3 has 16 amino acids. Germline CDR1 and CDR2: SGHAT and FQNNGV. Trimming at V came to 1 base and at J to 5 bases, leaving 9 bases not matched to a gene.

The gene calls are TRBV6-1 and TRBJ1-3; the D is unclear. The germline V and J ends were trimmed by 7 bases and 0 bases, with 10 bases remaining between them. CDR3 length: 14 residues. Germline CDR1 is MNHNS and CDR2 is SASEGT. The CDR3 region is CASTQQSSGNTIYF. In DNA form, the CDR3 reads TGTGCCAGCACCCAACAGAGCTCTGGAAACACCATATATTTT.

Many counts were recorded for this clonotype. The chain combines TRBV24-1 with TRBJ2-7, with D perhaps assigned TRBD1 or TRBD2 (5 bases each). The germline V and J ends were trimmed by 4 bases and 0 bases, with 21 bases remaining between them. The length of the CDR3 is 18 residues. The germline V gene has CDR1 KGHDR and CDR2 SFDVKD. The CDR3 coding sequence is TGTGCCACCAGTGAAGGGTCGGGACGCTCGGCGCTCTCCTACGAGCAGTACTTC. Its translation: CATSEGSGRSALSYEQYF.

This clonotype was picked up many times. The chain employs TRBV7-6 and TRBJ2-2; D may be TRBD1 (6 bases). This CDR3 contains 13 residues. The V gene's germline CDR1 is SGHVS and CDR2 FNYEAQ. V lost 6 bases to trimming and J lost 1 base, with 6 bases between them. CDR3 in amino acids: CASRQGNTGELFF. The DNA of the CDR3 is TGTGCCAGCAGACAGGGGAACACCGGGGAGCTGTTTTTT.

This clonotype was counted at least ten times. The V call is TRBV20-1, the J call TRBJ1-2, with 7 bases aligning to TRBD1. The trim removed 3 bases at V and 0 bases at J, leaving 4 bases unmatched. The CDR3 totals 14 residues. From germline, CDR1 is DFQATT and CDR2 SNEGSKA (reference sequence). CDR3 sequence: CSASGDSSNYGYTF. The CDR3 DNA sequence: TGCAGTGCTAGTGGGGACAGCTCTAACTATGGCTACACCTTC.

With respect to this clonotype: The junction does not match germline at one end; this may be a read error. The rearrangement joins TRBV7-9 to TRBJ1-3; D unclear. The CDR3 length is 16 residues. The germline CDR1 and CDR2 sequences are SEHNR and FQNEAQ (reference sequence). CDR3 loop: CASSLVGSPSGTTIYF. CDR3 sequence (DNA): TGTGCCAGCAGCTTAGTGGGCAGCCCGTCTGGAACCACCATATATTTT.

The genes are TRBV20-1 and TRBJ2-7; D could derive from TRBD1 or TRBD2 (5 bases each). V was shortened by 5 bases and J by 7 bases, with 15 bases between the two germline ends. CDR1 is DFQATT, CDR2 SNEGSKA, per germline (reference sequence). The CDR3 runs 12 residues. The CDR3 loop is CSAASGPREQYF. The CDR3 nucleotides read TGCAGTGCTGCCTCGGGGCCTAGGGAGCAGTACTTC.

This clonotype was observed at least ten times. This chain joins TRBV2 and TRBJ2-5; the D is unclear. Germline lookup yields CDR1 SNHLY and CDR2 FYNNEI. V dropped 2 bases and J dropped 1 base, with 8 bases sitting between them. The CDR3 totals 14 residues. DNA for the CDR3: TGTGCCAGCAGTGAATTGGGTTTCCAAGAGACCCAGTACTTC. This gives the protein CASSELGFQETQYF.

The chain links TRBV28 to TRBJ2-7, with D possibly called TRBD1 or TRBD2 (5 bases each). Germline CDR1 reads MDHEN; CDR2 reads SYDVKM. The CDR3 consists of 19 residues. V lost 3 bases and J lost 0, with 24 bases in between. The CDR3 reads CASSLTQGGWMHSSYEQYF. The CDR3 coding sequence is TGTGCCAGCAGTTTGACGCAGGGCGGGTGGATGCACAGCTCCTACGAGCAGTACTTC.

This chain links TRBV5-1 with TRBJ1-1; D uncertain. The CDR3 covers 14 residues. Germline CDR1 reads SGHRS; CDR2 reads YFSETQ. V lost 1 base, J lost 5 bases, and 12 bases lay in between. The CDR3: CASSLSLGLTEAFF. CDR3 DNA: TGCGCCAGCAGCTTGAGTTTAGGTTTAACTGAAGCTTTCTTT.

This clonotype was seen ten or more times. CDR3 loop: CASSHYRGRYF. CDR3 DNA sequence: TGTGCCAGCAGCCACTACAGGGGACGGTACTTC. J is TRBJ2-5 and V is TRBV3-1, with 7 bases that match TRBD1. Losses at the gene ends were 3 bases for V and 13 bases for J; bases not matched to a gene: 5. Germline V gene data show CDR1 as LGHDT and CDR2 as YNNKEL (reference sequence). The CDR3 contains 11 residues.

Here the CDR3 reads CASSSGQGASGELFF. In nucleotides, the CDR3 is TGTGCCAGCAGTTCGGGACAGGGGGCCTCCGGGGAGCTGTTTTTT. The genes are TRBV6-5 and TRBJ2-2, with TRBD1 matching over 12 bases. Germline CDR1 and CDR2: MNHEY and SVGAGI. V was clipped by 4 bases and J by 6 bases; unmatched bases: 3. The CDR3 runs to 15 residues.

This chain connects TRBV13 to TRBJ2-7; 9 bases align to TRBD2. Germline loops: CDR1 PRHDT, CDR2 FYEKMQ (reference sequence). The length of the CDR3 is 16 residues. Trimming took 5 bases from V and 6 from J; bases not matched to a gene: 14. The DNA for the CDR3 is TGTGCCAGCAGCACCCCGCTAGCGGGACTTCCCGTCGAGCAGTACTTC. It encodes CASSTPLAGLPVEQYF. Full variable domain (remainder filled in from reference TRBV13 and TRBJ2-7): AAGVIQSPRHLIKEKRETATLKCYPIPRHDTVYWYQQGPGQDPQFLISFYEKMQSDKGSIPDRFSAQQFSDYHSELNMSSLELGDSALYFCASSTPLAGLPVEQYFGPGTRLTVT.

This clonotype came up many times. The J gene is TRBJ2-7, the V gene TRBV13; D gene unclear. Germline CDR1 PRHDT, CDR2 FYEKMQ (reference sequence). Trimming stripped 5 bases from V and 6 bases from J, with 11 bases between. CDR3 length: 12 amino acids. The CDR3 sequence: CASSLARREQYF. CDR3 sequence (DNA): TGTGCCAGCAGCCTTGCTAGGCGCGAGCAGTACTTC.

The rearrangement links TRBV10-3 to TRBJ1-3; D is unresolved. Trimming removed 0 bases at V and 0 bases at J, with 9 bases between. Germline V CDR1 and CDR2: ENHRY, SYGVKD. CDR3 size: 16 residues. The CDR3 sequence: CAISESEALSGNTIYF. The CDR3 DNA follows: TGTGCCATCAGTGAGTCGGAAGCCCTCTCTGGAAACACCATATATTTT.

This clonotype was seen ten or more times. The genes are TRBV20-1 and TRBJ2-5; D gene unclear. The germline gives CDR1 DFQATT, CDR2 SNEGSKA (reference sequence). The CDR3 is 13 amino acids. V was trimmed by 6 bases and J by 0 bases, leaving 11 bases between them. This chain's CDR3 is CSAQDSYQETQYF. The CDR3 DNA is TGCAGTGCCCAAGACTCGTACCAAGAGACCCAGTACTTC.